These 26 T cell receptor beta chains were all obtained from the same sample, sequenced in a study of OX40 agonist ivuxolimab in advanced cancers. Repertoires were generated with immunoSEQ multiplex PCR, while TCRdb's copy carries only in-frame clones and drops some. The sample has approximately 82,000 clones; roughly 92% are singletons. The sequencing used CD4+ or CD8+ T cells sorted from blood, collected in a trial of the OX40 agonist ivuxolimab. These receptors were taken from an adult with an advanced solid tumor such as melanoma, head and neck, liver or kidney cancer.

This clone occurred a few times. The V gene is TRBV6-4, the J gene TRBJ1-1, with TRBD1 matching over 7 bases. Germline trimming cut 2 bases from V and 5 bases from J; bases unmatched to any gene: 5. Looked up from germline, CDR1 is MRHNA and CDR2 is SNTAGT. The CDR3 consists of 14 residues. This CDR3 reads CASSDRGLGTEAFF. The CDR3 DNA follows: TGTGCCAGCAGTGACAGGGGGCTGGGGACTGAAGCTTTCTTT.

The chain combines TRBV6-5 with TRBJ1-1, with 7 bases that match TRBD1. Germline loops: CDR1 MNHEY, CDR2 SVGAGI. Trimming took 6 bases from V and 3 from J; bases not matched to a gene: 4. The CDR3 spans 13 residues. The CDR3: CASRGQQYTEAFF. The DNA of the CDR3 is TGTGCCAGCAGGGGACAGCAGTACACTGAAGCTTTCTTT.

The rearrangement joins TRBV5-1 to TRBJ2-3; D not certain. Germline V gives CDR1 SGHRS, CDR2 YFSETQ. The V end was cut by 1 base, the J end by 3 bases, with 6 bases between. The CDR3 extends over 13 amino acids. CDR3 loop: CASSLQRTDTQYF. The CDR3 region has the DNA TGCGCCAGCAGCTTGCAAAGAACAGATACGCAGTATTTT.

The genes are TRBV2 and TRBJ1-2; tentative D call: TRBD1 (5 bases). Germline lookup yields CDR1 SNHLY and CDR2 FYNNEI. With 8 bases removed from V and 4 bases from J, the gap between germline ends came to 11 bases. The CDR3 contains 12 residues. CDR3 in amino acids: CASRDSFYGYTF. The CDR3 DNA follows: TGTGCCAGCCGAGACAGTTTCTATGGCTACACCTTC.

V is TRBV21-1 and J is TRBJ1-2. TRBV21-1 is a known pseudogene. CDR3 size: 14 residues. The DNA for the CDR3 is TGTGCCAGCAGAAATTTCGGGGAGAACTATGGCTACACCTTC. Protein: CASRNFGENYGYTF.

This clone was observed a single time. CDR3 in amino acids: CAISDGQGSNYGYTF. In nucleotides, the CDR3 is TGTGCCATCAGTGATGGCCAGGGCTCTAACTATGGCTACACCTTC. V and J are TRBV10-3 and TRBJ1-2; TRBD1 is a possible D gene (5 bases). The CDR3 contains 15 residues. CDR1 ENHRY and CDR2 SYGVKD come from the germline V gene. V was clipped by 3 bases and J by 0 bases, with 11 bases between them.

The chain recombines TRBV7-9 with TRBJ2-7; possibly TRBD2 for D (5 bases). Per germline, CDR1 SEHNR and CDR2 FQNEAQ (reference sequence). This CDR3 is built from 14 residues. Trimming pared 4 bases from V and 3 bases from J, leaving 13 bases between. CDR3: CASSSTGGFYEQYF. The CDR3 DNA sequence: TGTGCCAGCAGCTCGACTGGAGGTTTCTACGAGCAGTACTTC. The entire variable domain, with the rest obtained from reference TRBV7-9 and TRBJ2-7, is as follows: DTGVSQNPRHKITKRGQNVTFRCDPISEHNRLYWYRQTLGQGPEFLTYFQNEAQLEKSRLLSDRFSAERPKGSFSTLEIQRTEQGDSAMYLCASSSTGGFYEQYFGPGTRLTVT.

V usage is TRBV12-5 and J usage is TRBJ2-2; 7 bases fit TRBD1. J was trimmed by 3 bases and V by 7 bases; bases with no gene match: 8. The CDR3 sequence is 15 residues long. Germline values: CDR1 LGHNT, CDR2 FRNRAP. CDR3 loop: CASVFRDSYTGELFF. As DNA, the CDR3 is TGTGCTAGTGTATTCCGGGACAGTTACACCGGGGAGCTGTTTTTT.

This rearrangement joins TRBV6-4 to TRBJ2-2; D is uncertain. V was trimmed by 2 bases and J by 0 bases, leaving 10 bases between them. This CDR3 spans 16 amino acids. The germline CDR1 and CDR2 sequences are MRHNA and SNTAGT. CDR3: CASSDGPAANTGELFF. The CDR3 DNA is TGTGCCAGCAGTGACGGGCCGGCTGCGAACACCGGGGAGCTGTTTTTT.

The chain carries TRBV7-3 and TRBJ1-1; D not resolved. Per the germline V gene, CDR1 is SGHTA and CDR2 is FQGTGA. This CDR3 region has 13 residues. Trimming shortened V by 2 bases and J by 3 bases, and 7 bases separated the two germline ends. As DNA, the CDR3 is TGTGCCAGCAGCTTATCGCTGGACACTGAAGCTTTCTTT. Amino acid sequence: CASSLSLDTEAFF.

The rearrangement joins TRBV7-9 to TRBJ2-1; TRBD1 might be the D (5 bases). Germline V gives CDR1 SEHNR, CDR2 FQNEAQ (reference sequence). Deletions cut 5 bases from V and 5 bases from J, with 16 bases between. CDR3 length: 15 residues. CDR3 DNA sequence: TGTGCCAGCAGCCTTGTCAGGGTCGGAGACAATGAGCAGTTCTTC. Its translation is CASSLVRVGDNEQFF. Variable domain in full (rest from reference TRBV7-9 and TRBJ2-1): DTGVSQNPRHKITKRGQNVTFRCDPISEHNRLYWYRQTLGQGPEFLTYFQNEAQLEKSRLLSDRFSAERPKGSFSTLEIQRTEQGDSAMYLCASSLVRVGDNEQFFGPGTRLTVL.

This clone was observed a single time. J is TRBJ2-6 and V is TRBV30; no clear D gene. With 3 bases removed from V and 11 bases from J, the gap between germline ends came to 14 bases. The CDR3 is 13 amino acids. CDR1 and CDR2 (germline): GTSNPN, SVGIG (reference sequence). The CDR3 DNA reads as TGTGCCTGGAGGACGGACCTCCCCGACGTCCTGACTTTC. Translating it yields CAWRTDLPDVLTF.

This chain joins TRBV27 and TRBJ2-7; a possible D gene is TRBD2 (6 bases). The CDR3 is made up of 15 amino acids. CDR1 is MNHEY, CDR2 SMNVEV, per germline (reference sequence). Trimming left V 2 bases short and J 1 base short, with 12 bases between. The CDR3 DNA reads TGTGCCAGCAGTTTACCCGGGCGGGGATCCTACGAGCAGTACTTC. Translation: CASSLPGRGSYEQYF.

Worth noting for this clone: The sample carries other DNA sequences with the same CDR3. The chain has TRBV5-1 and TRBJ1-2, with 9 bases identical to TRBD1. J lost 8 bases, V lost 4 bases, and 15 bases had no gene match. Germline values: CDR1 SGHRS, CDR2 YFSETQ. This CDR3 is built from 16 residues. The CDR3 spells CASSTGQGAVRYGYTF. The DNA for the CDR3 is TGCGCCAGCAGCACGGGACAGGGAGCGGTAAGATACGGCTACACCTTC.

The chain combines TRBV7-2 with TRBJ1-1, with no clear D. Trimming pared 1 base from V and 1 base from J, leaving 7 bases between. The CDR3 loop spans 14 amino acids. Germline V CDR1 and CDR2: SGHTA, FQGNSA. This chain's CDR3 is CASSLGAANTEAFF. CDR3 in DNA: TGTGCCAGCAGCTTAGGGGCTGCGAACACTGAAGCTTTCTTT.

The chain has TRBV19 and TRBJ1-5, with D perhaps matching TRBD1 (6 bases). The V and J ends lost 7 bases and 7 bases respectively, with 11 bases between them. Germline CDR1 is LNHDA and CDR2 is SQIVND (reference sequence). The CDR3 spans 12 residues. CDR3 loop: CASTRGGQPQHF. For the CDR3, the DNA is TGTGCCAGTACCAGGGGTGGCCAGCCCCAGCATTTT.

This clone was found a few times. The chain couples TRBV5-4 to TRBJ2-5; the match to TRBD2 covers 8 bases. Germline V lookup: CDR1 SGHNT, CDR2 YYREEE (reference sequence). This CDR3 region has 16 residues. Unmatched junction bases numbered 13, after V lost 4 bases and J lost 5 bases. DNA for the CDR3: TGTGCCAGCAGCCAGGGGAGCGGGAGAGGTGAGGAGACCCAGTACTTC. It encodes CASSQGSGRGEETQYF.

The chain couples TRBV5-4 to TRBJ1-2; no reliable D call. Trimming removed 0 bases from V and 7 bases from J, with 4 bases in between. The CDR3 is 11 amino acids. Looked up from germline, CDR1 is SGHNT and CDR2 is YYREEE (reference sequence). This CDR3 reads CASSLDAGYTF. The DNA for the CDR3 is TGTGCCAGCAGCTTGGACGCTGGCTACACCTTC.

The rearrangement uses TRBV5-1 and TRBJ2-7; 11 bases are a match to TRBD2. The CDR3 contains 14 residues. Germline CDR1 reads SGHRS; CDR2 reads YFSETQ. Trimming at V came to 4 bases and at J to 3 bases, leaving 3 bases not matched to a gene. The CDR3 loop is CASSKGTSGYEQYF. The CDR3 DNA follows: TGCGCCAGCAGCAAGGGGACTAGCGGCTACGAGCAGTACTTC.

The chain uses TRBV6-1 and TRBJ2-7; 11 bases are a match to TRBD2. The V segment lost 6 bases and the J segment 0 bases; nucleotides outside the gene matches: 4. The CDR3 covers 15 residues. Looked up from germline, CDR1 is MNHNS and CDR2 is SASEGT. CDR3 loop: CASSQLAGDSYEQYF. In nucleotides, the CDR3 is TGTGCCAGCAGCCAACTAGCGGGGGACTCCTACGAGCAGTACTTC.

This chain joins TRBV5-5 and TRBJ2-7; D is undetermined. CDR3 length: 14 amino acids. From germline, CDR1 is SGHKS and CDR2 YYEKEE (reference sequence). V gave up 1 base and J gave up 2 bases, with 10 bases separating them. CDR3 DNA: TGTGCCAGCAGCTTGTCGTTTGGAGCCTACGAGCAGTACTTC. It encodes CASSLSFGAYEQYF.

The chain joins TRBV10-3 to TRBJ1-2; 7 positions match TRBD1. The CDR3 is 14 amino acids. Germline assignment: CDR1 ENHRY and CDR2 SYGVKD. The V segment lost 6 bases and the J segment 4 bases; nucleotides outside the gene matches: 8. The CDR3 loop reads CAIRHEGGPYGYTF. The CDR3 DNA reads as TGTGCCATCAGACACGAAGGGGGCCCCTATGGCTACACCTTC.

This clone was picked up one time. This rearrangement joins TRBV4-1 to TRBJ2-7; D is possibly TRBD2 (6 bases). V lost 1 base and J 4 bases, leaving 11 bases between the germline ends. This CDR3 is 14 amino acids long. The germline V gene has CDR1 MGHRA and CDR2 YSYEKL. In DNA form, the CDR3 reads TGCGCCAGCAGCCAAGGGAGTAGCGGTTACGAGCAGTACTTC. It encodes CASSQGSSGYEQYF.

The chain has TRBV9 and TRBJ2-1; 9 bases match TRBD1. CDR1 is SGDLS and CDR2 is YYNGEE in the germline V gene. Germline trimming cut 3 bases from V and 6 bases from J; bases unmatched to any gene: 10. The CDR3 covers 16 residues. CDR3 sequence: CASSGHPTGGVNEQFF. The CDR3 DNA reads as TGTGCCAGCAGCGGGCACCCGACAGGGGGGGTCAATGAGCAGTTCTTC.

About this clone itself: Its ends do not fully match the called genes, so a read error is possible. The chain carries TRBV10-1 and TRBJ2-7, with 10 nucleotides matching TRBD1. The CDR3 is made up of 12 amino acids. Germline CDR1 WNHNN, CDR2 SYGVQD (reference sequence). The CDR3, as DNA: TGCGCCAGCAGTGAGTCGGGGACAGGGGTTGACTTC. Residues: CASSESGTGVDF.

The CDR3, as DNA: TGTGCCTGGAGTACGCAGGGCCGGTCACCCCTCCACTTT. Its translation: CAWSTQGRSPLHF. This sequence joins TRBV30 and TRBJ1-6; D is possibly TRBD1 (5 bases). This CDR3 comprises 13 residues. Germline V gene lookup returns CDR1 GTSNPN and CDR2 SVGIG (reference sequence). V was pared by 2 bases and J by 10 bases, with 12 bases between.